This entry lists 32 T cell receptor beta chains sequenced from one sample in a study of blood T cell repertoires in COVID-19. The assay was immunoSEQ multiplex PCR, and TCRdb's table has in-frame clones only and misses some. The sample lists 350,000 or so clones, 83% seen once, with just under 3% in the top ten. The sample comprised peripheral blood. Receptors originate from a man aged 25-45 years with active or convalescent COVID-19.

The gene calls are TRBV5-6 and TRBJ2-7; 7 bases map to TRBD1. After removal of 6 bases from V and 2 bases from J, the junction contained 5 bases not matched to a gene. There are 13 residues in the CDR3. Germline assignment: CDR1 SGHDT and CDR2 YYEEEE. The CDR3 DNA sequence: TGTGCCAGCACCGTTCAGGGGGCCTACGAGCAGTACTTC. Translated: CASTVQGAYEQYF.

The chain uses TRBV19 and TRBJ1-5, with a tentative D call TRBD1 (6 bases). V lost 3 bases and J 3 bases, leaving 15 bases between the germline ends. The CDR3 extends over 16 amino acids. CDR1 is LNHDA and CDR2 is SQIVND in the germline V gene (reference sequence). This chain's CDR3 is CASSMIGRGDNQPQHF. The CDR3 nucleotides are TGTGCCAGTAGTATGATCGGCAGGGGAGACAATCAGCCCCAGCATTTT.

This clone was observed many times. The chain carries TRBV5-4 and TRBJ2-3; TRBD2 is a possible D gene (6 bases). This CDR3 is built from 15 residues. CDR1 and CDR2 (germline): SGHNT, YYREEE (reference sequence). V lost 6 bases and J lost 2, with 16 bases in between. The CDR3 reads CASTAPSGPTDTQYF. CDR3 nucleotides: TGTGCCAGCACCGCCCCCAGCGGGCCCACAGATACGCAGTATTTT.

The rearrangement links TRBV7-2 to TRBJ1-6; TRBD1 matches at 10 bases. The CDR3 has 16 amino acids. Germline V gene lookup returns CDR1 SGHTA and CDR2 FQGNSA. V lost 3 bases and J lost 8; bases outside the gene matches: 7. The CDR3 DNA reads TGTGCCAGCAGCTTTTTTACCGGGACAGGGGATTCACCCCTCCACTTT. The encoded protein is CASSFFTGTGDSPLHF.

The chain is built from TRBV28 and TRBJ2-1, with D maybe TRBD2 (6 bases). This CDR3 comprises 19 residues. The V end was cut by 6 bases, the J end by 0 bases, with 24 bases between. Germline V gene lookup returns CDR1 MDHEN and CDR2 SYDVKM. Here the CDR3 reads CASSPFWGERKSSYNEQFF. In nucleotides, the CDR3 is TGTGCCAGCAGCCCCTTTTGGGGGGAGCGGAAGAGCTCCTACAATGAGCAGTTCTTC.

This chain uses TRBV4-1 with TRBJ2-3; 14 nucleotides align to TRBD2. Germline V lookup: CDR1 MGHRA, CDR2 YSYEKL. The CDR3 covers 16 residues. V was clipped by 5 bases and J by 11 bases; unmatched bases: 12. CDR3 residues: CASSSRTSGGPLKQYF. The CDR3 DNA is TGCGCCAGCAGCTCCCGGACTAGCGGGGGGCCCCTAAAGCAGTATTTT.

The chain is built from TRBV7-2 and TRBJ2-1; tentative D call: TRBD1 (6 bases). CDR1 and CDR2 from the germline V gene are SGHTA and FQGNSA. The CDR3 is made up of 14 amino acids. The V and J ends lost 5 bases and 4 bases respectively, with 12 bases between them. CDR3: CASSLGQKYNEQFF. The CDR3 region has the DNA TGTGCCAGCAGCCTCGGACAGAAATACAATGAGCAGTTCTTC.

The J gene is TRBJ2-3, the V gene TRBV7-9; 12 positions match TRBD2. V shed 1 base, J shed 15 bases, and the junction held 8 bases outside the gene matches. The CDR3 spans 14 residues. Germline V CDR1 and CDR2: SEHNR, FQNEAQ (reference sequence). For the CDR3, the DNA is TGTGCCAGCAGCTTAGGGGGCCTAGCGGGAGGGCATTATTTT. Its translation is CASSLGGLAGGHYF.

The chain employs TRBV6-5 and TRBJ1-1, with 7 bases lining up with TRBD1. V trimming: 7 bases; J trimming: 1 base; junction bases outside the gene matches: 9. The CDR3 sequence is 15 residues long. From germline, CDR1 is MNHEY and CDR2 SVGAGI. CDR3 coding DNA: TGTGCCAGCATGCCCCCGGGGACAGCGAACACTGAAGCTTTCTTT. Protein sequence: CASMPPGTANTEAFF.

The gene calls are TRBV7-9 and TRBJ1-2; a weak D match, TRBD1 (5 bases). This CDR3 is 14 amino acids long. V lost 1 base and J lost 4, with 10 bases in between. The V gene's germline CDR1 is SEHNR and CDR2 FQNEAQ (reference sequence). The CDR3 here is CASSLVGGFYGYTF. The CDR3 DNA reads TGTGCCAGCAGCTTAGTGGGGGGTTTCTATGGCTACACCTTC.

The CDR3 region has the DNA TGTGCCAGCAGCCAAGGGGCAGGGACTGGAAACACCATATATTTT. Translated: CASSQGAGTGNTIYF. The chain employs TRBV3-1 (or the pseudogene TRBV3-2) and TRBJ1-3; D is possibly TRBD1 (5 bases). The CDR3 runs to 15 residues. CDR1 and CDR2 from the germline V gene are LGHDT and YNNKEL (reference sequence). With 1 base removed from V and 2 bases from J, the gap between germline ends came to 9 bases.

The chain recombines TRBV3-1 (or the pseudogene TRBV3-2) with TRBJ1-2, with a tentative D call TRBD1 (6 bases). From germline, CDR1 is LGHDT and CDR2 YNNKEL (reference sequence). CDR3 length equals 16 residues. The V and J ends lost 4 bases and 2 bases respectively, with 17 bases between them. The DNA for the CDR3 is TGTGCCAGCAGCCCAGCACTCCTGGACAGAAACTATGGCTACACCTTC. Translation: CASSPALLDRNYGYTF.

The chain is built from TRBV5-1 and TRBJ2-1; unclear D gene. Trimming removed 4 bases at V and 0 bases at J, with 11 bases between. CDR1 is SGHRS and CDR2 is YFSETQ in the germline V gene. The CDR3 loop spans 15 amino acids. CDR3 amino acids: CASSVALRSYNEQFF. CDR3 nucleotide sequence: TGCGCCAGCAGCGTGGCCCTCCGCTCCTACAATGAGCAGTTCTTC.

This chain links TRBV5-1 with TRBJ1-5; D call uncertain. CDR1 is SGHRS, CDR2 YFSETQ, per germline. Trimming shortened V by 0 bases and J by 4 bases, and 5 bases separated the two germline ends. CDR3 size: 13 residues. In nucleotides, the CDR3 is TGCGCCAGCAGCTTGGCTCCTAATCAGCCCCAGCATTTT. Encoded protein: CASSLAPNQPQHF.

Many counts were recorded for this clone. V gene TRBV7-8 combines with J gene TRBJ2-5, with a possible D match to TRBD1 (6 bases). Germline assignment: CDR1 SGHVS and CDR2 FQNEAQ. The CDR3 is made up of 14 amino acids. V lost 5 bases, J lost 2 bases, and 12 bases lay in between. DNA of the CDR3: TGTGCCAGCAGCCAGAGGACAGCACAAGAGACCCAGTACTTC. The encoded protein is CASSQRTAQETQYF.

The chain employs TRBV5-8 and TRBJ1-5; perhaps TRBD1 as D (5 bases). The ends were cut back, 4 bases at V and 0 bases at J, with 17 bases in the middle. This CDR3 region has 17 residues. CDR1 and CDR2 (germline): SGHTS, YDEGEE. CDR3 loop: CASSVSTGHYSNQPQHF. The DNA of the CDR3 is TGTGCCAGCAGCGTTTCGACCGGACACTATAGCAATCAGCCCCAGCATTTT.

The V call is TRBV9, the J call TRBJ1-1; 7 bases are shared with TRBD1. The CDR3 contains 15 residues. Unmatched junction bases numbered 8, after V lost 5 bases and J lost 1 base. Germline V gives CDR1 SGDLS, CDR2 YYNGEE. CDR3 bases: TGTGCCAGCAGAAAGCTGACAGGGAAGAACACTGAAGCTTTCTTT. Translating gives CASRKLTGKNTEAFF.

This chain uses TRBV28 with TRBJ1-4, with a possible D match to TRBD1 (6 bases). V dropped 6 bases and J dropped 3 bases, with 14 bases sitting between them. Germline V gene lookup returns CDR1 MDHEN and CDR2 SYDVKM. This CDR3 is built from 15 residues. Here the CDR3 DNA reads TGTGCCAGCAGGGATAACAGGGTCTCTAATGAAAAACTGTTTTTT. Translation gives CASRDNRVSNEKLFF.

The CDR3, as DNA: TGTGCCAGCAGCAAGACAGGGGGCTCCTACGAGCAGTACTTC. Translated, it gives CASSKTGGSYEQYF. The chain recombines TRBV3-1 (or the pseudogene TRBV3-2) with TRBJ2-7; 9 bases are a match to TRBD1. CDR3 size: 14 residues. Germline CDR1 LGHDT, CDR2 YNNKEL (reference sequence). V gave up 5 bases and J gave up 0 bases; unmatched junction bases: 2.

Worth noting for this clone: In the same sample, other DNA sequences code for this CDR3. The chain uses TRBV7-3 and TRBJ2-5, with a tentative D call TRBD1 (5 bases). V lost 0 bases and J lost 4, with 6 bases in between. Germline CDR1 SGHTA, CDR2 FQGTGA. This CDR3 region has 13 residues. In DNA form, the CDR3 reads TGTGCCAGCAGCTTAACCAGGGTAGAGACCCAGTACTTC. It codes for CASSLTRVETQYF.

The chain links TRBV3-1 (or the pseudogene TRBV3-2) to TRBJ2-2, with TRBD2 matching 7 bases. CDR3 length: 16 residues. With 1 base clipped from V and 1 base from J, the junction kept 3 bases outside the gene matches. From germline, CDR1 is LGHDT and CDR2 YNNKEL (reference sequence). Here the CDR3 reads CASSQGLAENTGELFF. The CDR3 nucleotides are TGTGCCAGCAGCCAAGGTCTAGCGGAGAACACCGGGGAGCTGTTTTTT.

This chain joins TRBV9 and TRBJ2-3; 8 positions match TRBD2. CDR1 SGDLS and CDR2 YYNGEE come from the germline V gene. Trimming took 0 bases from V and 6 from J; bases not matched to a gene: 3. This CDR3 contains 14 residues. CDR3 region: CASSVAGGPDTQYF. The CDR3 region has the DNA TGTGCCAGCAGCGTAGCGGGAGGGCCGGATACGCAGTATTTT.

The V and J genes are TRBV7-6 and TRBJ2-3, with D maybe TRBD2 (6 bases). The germline V and J ends were trimmed by 1 base and 3 bases, with 11 bases remaining between them. The germline CDR1 and CDR2 sequences are SGHVS and FNYEAQ. The CDR3 contains 15 residues. For the CDR3, the DNA is TGTGCCAGCAGCTTAGACTACCGGGGGACAGATACGCAGTATTTT. Encoded protein: CASSLDYRGTDTQYF.

This clone was found once. J is TRBJ2-7 and V is TRBV11-3; TRBD1 matches at 9 bases. The CDR3 runs 15 residues. Germline V gene data show CDR1 as SGHNT and CDR2 as YENEEA. Trimming cost V 5 bases and J 6 bases; bases outside gene matches: 11. The CDR3 reads CASSPRRGQGREQYF. The CDR3 nucleotides read TGTGCCAGCAGCCCCCGGCGGGGACAGGGCCGCGAGCAGTACTTC.

This sequence joins TRBV27 and TRBJ1-2; no clear D gene. V was shortened by 8 bases and J by 4 bases, with 17 bases between the two germline ends. Germline V gives CDR1 MNHEY, CDR2 SMNVEV (reference sequence). CDR3 size: 14 residues. The CDR3 sequence: CASASSVLSYGYTF. CDR3 nucleotide sequence: TGTGCCAGCGCCTCCTCCGTCCTTAGCTATGGCTACACCTTC.

The V gene is TRBV2, the J gene TRBJ2-2; D is uncertain. The V end lost 4 bases, the J end lost 6 bases, and 15 bases lay between the germline ends. This CDR3 is built from 15 residues. Germline V gives CDR1 SNHLY, CDR2 FYNNEI. The CDR3 protein is CASSALVLSSGELFF. The CDR3 nucleotides read TGTGCCAGCAGTGCTTTGGTTCTATCATCCGGGGAGCTGTTTTTT.

This chain joins TRBV4-2 and TRBJ1-1; perhaps TRBD1 as D (5 bases). In germline, CDR1 is LGHNA, CDR2 YNFKEQ. The CDR3 spans 13 residues. The V end lost 3 bases, the J end lost 4 bases, and 9 bases lay between the germline ends. The CDR3: CASSQARVTEAFF. CDR3 nucleotides: TGTGCCAGCAGCCAGGCCAGGGTCACTGAAGCTTTCTTT.

The CDR3 nucleotides are TGTGCCAGCAGTGAATATATCTCGGGCTCCTACAATGAGCAGTTCTTC. Amino acids: CASSEYISGSYNEQFF. The chain couples TRBV25-1 to TRBJ2-1; no definite D call. Trimming took off 0 bases at V and 0 bases at J, with 9 bases between the two ends. Germline CDR1 reads MGHDK; CDR2 reads SYGVNS. CDR3 length: 16 amino acids.

Details on this clone: Other DNA sequences from this sample encode an identical CDR3 as well. The chain carries TRBV5-1 and TRBJ1-1; D might be TRBD1 (5 bases). Trimming shortened V by 4 bases and J by 1 base, and 8 bases separated the two germline ends. This CDR3 has 13 residues. From germline, CDR1 is SGHRS and CDR2 YFSETQ. The CDR3 nucleotides read TGCGCCAGCAGCCCCGGGGGGAACACTGAAGCTTTCTTT. This encodes CASSPGGNTEAFF.

This clone was counted only a few times. The DNA for the CDR3 is TGTGCCAGCAGTCCCAGGCGGGAGGAGGGCGGGGAGCTGTTTTTT. It translates to CASSPRREEGGELFF. V and J are TRBV7-3 and TRBJ2-2, with 8 bases lining up with TRBD2. With 6 bases clipped from V and 7 bases from J, the junction kept 10 bases outside the gene matches. Germline lookup yields CDR1 SGHTA and CDR2 FQGTGA. The CDR3 runs to 15 residues.

V gene TRBV10-3 combines with J gene TRBJ2-2, with D possibly being TRBD1 (7 bases). Germline lookup yields CDR1 ENHRY and CDR2 SYGVKD. V was shortened by 6 bases and J by 0 bases, with 17 bases between the two germline ends. This CDR3 has 17 residues. The CDR3 nucleotides read TGTGCCATCAGAGTGCAAGGAGGGGGCGCGAACACCGGGGAGCTGTTTTTT. Amino acid sequence: CAIRVQGGGANTGELFF.

This clone has only a few counts. The V call is TRBV5-1, the J call TRBJ2-3, with 10 bases that match TRBD2. This CDR3 is built from 16 residues. Per germline, CDR1 SGHRS and CDR2 YFSETQ. Trimming at V came to 0 bases and at J to 3 bases, leaving 4 bases not matched to a gene. The CDR3 here is CASSLVLAGVTDTQYF. The CDR3 DNA follows: TGCGCCAGCAGCTTGGTGCTAGCGGGAGTGACAGATACGCAGTATTTT.